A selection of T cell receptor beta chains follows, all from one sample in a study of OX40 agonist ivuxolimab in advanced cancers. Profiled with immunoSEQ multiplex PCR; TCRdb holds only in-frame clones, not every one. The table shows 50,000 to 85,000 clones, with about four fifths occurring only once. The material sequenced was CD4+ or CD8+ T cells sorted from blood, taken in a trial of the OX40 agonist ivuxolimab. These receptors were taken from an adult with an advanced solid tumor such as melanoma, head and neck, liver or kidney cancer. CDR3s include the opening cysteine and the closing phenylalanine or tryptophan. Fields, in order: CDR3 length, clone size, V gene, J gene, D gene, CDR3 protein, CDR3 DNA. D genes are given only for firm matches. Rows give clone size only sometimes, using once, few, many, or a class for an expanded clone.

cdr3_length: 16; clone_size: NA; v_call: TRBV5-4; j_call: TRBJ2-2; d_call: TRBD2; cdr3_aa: CASRTAGGPDTGELFF; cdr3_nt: TGTGCCAGCAGGACAGCGGGAGGGCCCGACACCGGGGAGCTGTTTTTT
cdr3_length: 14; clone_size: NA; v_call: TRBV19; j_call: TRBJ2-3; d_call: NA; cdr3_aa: CASSSTGSTDTQYF; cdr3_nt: TGTGCCAGTAGTAGTACAGGGAGCACAGATACGCAGTATTTT
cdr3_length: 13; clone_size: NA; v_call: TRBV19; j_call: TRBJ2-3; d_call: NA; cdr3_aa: CASSLDRTDTQYF; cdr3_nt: TGTGCCAGTAGTCTCGACCGAACAGATACGCAGTATTTT
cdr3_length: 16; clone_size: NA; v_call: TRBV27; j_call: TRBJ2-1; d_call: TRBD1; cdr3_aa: CASSSVLDRGANEQFF; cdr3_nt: TGTGCCAGCAGTTCCGTTCTTGACAGGGGTGCCAATGAGCAGTTCTTC
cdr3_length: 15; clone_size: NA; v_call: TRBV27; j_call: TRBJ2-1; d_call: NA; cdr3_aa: CASSPSSPSYNEQFF; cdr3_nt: TGTGCCAGCAGTCCAAGTTCACCGTCCTACAATGAGCAGTTCTTC
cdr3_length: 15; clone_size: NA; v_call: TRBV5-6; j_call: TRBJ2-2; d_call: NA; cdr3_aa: CASSLSYRDNGELFF; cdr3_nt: TGTGCCAGCAGCTTGAGCTACAGGGACAACGGGGAGCTGTTTTTT
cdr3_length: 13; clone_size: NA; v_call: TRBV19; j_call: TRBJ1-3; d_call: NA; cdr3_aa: CASNRGGGNTIYF; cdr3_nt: TGTGCCAGTAATCGGGGTGGAGGAAACACCATATATTTT
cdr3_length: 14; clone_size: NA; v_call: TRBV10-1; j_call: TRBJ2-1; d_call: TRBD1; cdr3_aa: CASSAGTAYNEQFF; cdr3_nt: TGCGCCAGCAGTGCCGGGACAGCCTACAATGAGCAGTTCTTC
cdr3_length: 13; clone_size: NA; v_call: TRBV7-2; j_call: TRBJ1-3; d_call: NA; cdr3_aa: CASSLMAGNTIYF; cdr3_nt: TGTGCCAGCAGCTTAATGGCCGGAAACACCATATATTTT
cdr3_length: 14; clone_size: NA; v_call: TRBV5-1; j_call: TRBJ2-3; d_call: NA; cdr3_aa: CASRKDLNTDTQYF; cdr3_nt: TGCGCCAGCAGGAAGGACTTGAACACAGATACGCAGTATTTT
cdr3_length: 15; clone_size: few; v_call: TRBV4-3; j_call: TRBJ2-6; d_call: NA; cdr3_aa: CASSRDRYGANVLTF; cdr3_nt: TGCGCCAGCAGCCGTGACAGGTATGGGGCCAACGTCCTGACTTTC
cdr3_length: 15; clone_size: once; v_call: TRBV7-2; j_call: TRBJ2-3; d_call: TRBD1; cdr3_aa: CASSLTGQFTDTQYF; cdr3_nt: TGTGCCAGCAGCTTGACGGGACAGTTCACAGATACGCAGTATTTT
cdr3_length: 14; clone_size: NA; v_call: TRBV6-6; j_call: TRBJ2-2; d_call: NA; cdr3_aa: CASSPSGGTGELFF; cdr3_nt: TGTGCCAGCAGCCCCTCAGGAGGGACCGGGGAGCTGTTTTTT
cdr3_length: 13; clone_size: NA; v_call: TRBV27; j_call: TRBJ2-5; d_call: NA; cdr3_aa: CASSTGYQETQYF; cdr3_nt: TGTGCCAGCTCAACAGGGTACCAAGAGACCCAGTACTTC
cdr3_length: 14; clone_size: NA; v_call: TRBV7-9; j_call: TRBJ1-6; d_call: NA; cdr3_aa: CASSLSWVNSPLHF; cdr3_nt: TGTGCCAGCAGCTTGAGTTGGGTGAATTCACCCCTCCACTTT
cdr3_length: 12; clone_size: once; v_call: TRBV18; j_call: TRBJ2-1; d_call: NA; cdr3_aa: CASTISSVEQFF; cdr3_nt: TGTGCCAGCACCATCTCTAGCGTTGAGCAGTTCTTC
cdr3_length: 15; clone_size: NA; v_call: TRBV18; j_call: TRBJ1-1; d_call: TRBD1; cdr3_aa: CASSPSQGFNTEAFF; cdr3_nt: TGTGCCAGCTCACCGTCACAGGGGTTTAACACTGAAGCTTTCTTT
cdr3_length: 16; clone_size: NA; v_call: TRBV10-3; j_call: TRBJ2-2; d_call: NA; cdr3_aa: CAISESGISNTGELFF; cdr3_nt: TGTGCCATCAGTGAGTCAGGCATCTCGAACACCGGGGAGCTGTTTTTT
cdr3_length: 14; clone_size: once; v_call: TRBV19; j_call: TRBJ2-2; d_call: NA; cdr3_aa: CASSRDRDTGELFF; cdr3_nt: TGTGCCAGTAGTCGAGACAGAGACACCGGGGAGCTGTTTTTT
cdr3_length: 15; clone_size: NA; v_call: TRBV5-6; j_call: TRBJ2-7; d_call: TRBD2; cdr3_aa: CASSFASGSDYEQYF; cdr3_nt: TGTGCCAGCAGCTTTGCTAGCGGGAGTGACTACGAGCAGTACTTC
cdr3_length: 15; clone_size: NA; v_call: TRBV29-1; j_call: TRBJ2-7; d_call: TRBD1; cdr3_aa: CSVEVARGHTYEQYF; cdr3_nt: TGCAGCGTTGAAGTGGCCAGGGGGCATACCTACGAGCAGTACTTC
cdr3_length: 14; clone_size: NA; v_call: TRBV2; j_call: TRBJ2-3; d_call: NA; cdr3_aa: CASKSGGGTDTQYF; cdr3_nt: TGTGCCAGCAAGTCCGGGGGCGGGACAGATACGCAGTATTTT
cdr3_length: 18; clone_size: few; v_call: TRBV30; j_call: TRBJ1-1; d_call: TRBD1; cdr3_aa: CAWSVFGMAGGSNTEAFF; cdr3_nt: TGTGCCTGGAGTGTATTTGGTATGGCAGGGGGATCGAACACTGAAGCTTTCTTT
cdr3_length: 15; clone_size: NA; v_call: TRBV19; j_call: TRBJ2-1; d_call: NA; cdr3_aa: CASSIDAVKGDEQFF; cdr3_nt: TGTGCCAGTAGTATAGATGCGGTAAAAGGGGATGAGCAGTTCTTC
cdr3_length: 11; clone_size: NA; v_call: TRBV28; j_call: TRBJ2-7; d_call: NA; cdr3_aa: CASSTQHEQYF; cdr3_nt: TGTGCCAGCAGCACCCAGCACGAGCAGTACTTC
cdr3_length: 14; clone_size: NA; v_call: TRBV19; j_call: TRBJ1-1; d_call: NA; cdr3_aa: CASSAQADSTEAFF; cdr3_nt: TGTGCCAGTAGTGCCCAAGCGGATAGCACTGAAGCTTTCTTT
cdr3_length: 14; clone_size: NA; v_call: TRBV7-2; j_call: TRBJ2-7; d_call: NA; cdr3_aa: CASSSLGGPYEQYF; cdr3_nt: TGTGCCAGCAGCTCTCTTGGGGGACCCTACGAGCAGTACTTC
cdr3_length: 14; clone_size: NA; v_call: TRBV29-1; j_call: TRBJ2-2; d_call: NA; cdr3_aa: CSGTVGTNTGELFF; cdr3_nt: TGCAGCGGGACAGTCGGGACGAACACCGGGGAGCTGTTTTTT
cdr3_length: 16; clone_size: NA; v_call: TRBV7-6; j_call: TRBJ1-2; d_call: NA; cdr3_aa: CASSPDGRGLWYGYTF; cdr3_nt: TGTGCCAGCAGCCCTGACGGTCGGGGGCTGTGGTATGGCTACACCTTC
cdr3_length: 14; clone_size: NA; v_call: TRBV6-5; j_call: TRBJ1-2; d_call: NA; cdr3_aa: CASSSTRYPGLYTF; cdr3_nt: TGTGCCAGCAGTTCCACGAGGTACCCGGGGCTCTACACCTTC
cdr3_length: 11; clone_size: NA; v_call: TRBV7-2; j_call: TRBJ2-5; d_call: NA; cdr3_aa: CASSNYETQYF; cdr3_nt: TGTGCCAGCAGCAATTATGAGACCCAGTACTTC
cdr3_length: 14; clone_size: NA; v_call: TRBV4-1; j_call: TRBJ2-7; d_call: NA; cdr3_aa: CASSPRTDSYEQYF; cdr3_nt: TGCGCCAGCAGCCCTAGGACGGACTCCTACGAGCAGTACTTC
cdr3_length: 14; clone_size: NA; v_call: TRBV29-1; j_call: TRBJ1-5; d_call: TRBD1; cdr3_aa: CSVLTGGLLQPQHF; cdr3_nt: TGCAGCGTCCTGACAGGGGGTCTCCTTCAGCCCCAGCATTTT
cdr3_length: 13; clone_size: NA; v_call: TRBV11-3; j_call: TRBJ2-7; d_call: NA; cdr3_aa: CASSLGGSYEQYF; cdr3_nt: TGTGCCAGCAGCTTAGGTGGCAGCTACGAGCAGTACTTC
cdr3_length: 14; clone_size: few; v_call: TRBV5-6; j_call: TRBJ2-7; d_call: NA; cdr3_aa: CASSVGPTSYEQYF; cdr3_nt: TGTGCCAGCAGCGTTGGACCTACCTCCTACGAGCAGTACTTC
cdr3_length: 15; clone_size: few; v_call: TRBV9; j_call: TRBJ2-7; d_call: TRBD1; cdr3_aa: CASSVQQDRGYEQYF; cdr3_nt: TGTGCCAGCAGCGTCCAACAGGACAGGGGCTACGAGCAGTACTTC
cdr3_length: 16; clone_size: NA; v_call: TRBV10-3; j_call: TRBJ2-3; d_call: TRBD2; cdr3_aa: CAISVGTSGTTDTQYF; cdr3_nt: TGTGCCATCAGCGTCGGGACTAGCGGGACCACAGATACGCAGTATTTT
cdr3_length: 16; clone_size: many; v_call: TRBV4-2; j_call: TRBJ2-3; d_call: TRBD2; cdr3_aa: CASSQVSGRTQHTQYF; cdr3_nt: TGTGCCAGCAGCCAAGTAAGCGGGAGAACACAACATACGCAGTATTTT
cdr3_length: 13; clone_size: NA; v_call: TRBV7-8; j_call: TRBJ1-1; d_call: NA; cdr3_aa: CASSLQLNTEAFF; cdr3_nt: TGTGCCAGCAGCCTTCAGCTGAACACTGAAGCTTTCTTT
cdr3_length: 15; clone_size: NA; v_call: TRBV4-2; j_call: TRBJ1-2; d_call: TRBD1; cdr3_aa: CASSQVTGANYGYTF; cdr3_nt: TGTGCCAGCAGCCAAGTAACAGGGGCAAATTATGGCTACACCTTC
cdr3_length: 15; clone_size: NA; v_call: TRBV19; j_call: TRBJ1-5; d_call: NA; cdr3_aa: CASSADRASNQPQHF; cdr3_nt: TGTGCCAGTAGTGCGGACAGAGCTAGCAATCAGCCCCAGCATTTT
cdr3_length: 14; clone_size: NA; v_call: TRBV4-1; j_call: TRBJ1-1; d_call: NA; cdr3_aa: CASSQEQGLTEAFF; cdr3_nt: TGCGCCAGCAGCCAAGAGCAGGGGTTGACTGAAGCTTTCTTT
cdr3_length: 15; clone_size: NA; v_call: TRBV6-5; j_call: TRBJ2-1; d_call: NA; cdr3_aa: CASSYGGIALSEQFF; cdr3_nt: TGTGCCAGCAGTTACGGGGGAATAGCCCTTAGTGAGCAGTTCTTC
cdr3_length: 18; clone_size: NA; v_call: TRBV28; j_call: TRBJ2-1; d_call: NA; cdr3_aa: CASTTSVRNPDSYNEQFF; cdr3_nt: TGTGCCAGCACCACATCGGTCCGGAACCCGGACTCCTACAATGAGCAGTTCTTC
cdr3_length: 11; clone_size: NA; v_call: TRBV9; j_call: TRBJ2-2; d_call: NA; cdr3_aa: CASSVGGELFF; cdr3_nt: TGTGCCAGCAGCGTAGGCGGGGAGCTGTTTTTT
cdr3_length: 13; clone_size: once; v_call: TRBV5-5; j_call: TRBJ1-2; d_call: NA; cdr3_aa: CASSLPSSPGYTF; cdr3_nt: TGTGCCAGCAGCCTGCCCTCAAGCCCCGGCTACACCTTC